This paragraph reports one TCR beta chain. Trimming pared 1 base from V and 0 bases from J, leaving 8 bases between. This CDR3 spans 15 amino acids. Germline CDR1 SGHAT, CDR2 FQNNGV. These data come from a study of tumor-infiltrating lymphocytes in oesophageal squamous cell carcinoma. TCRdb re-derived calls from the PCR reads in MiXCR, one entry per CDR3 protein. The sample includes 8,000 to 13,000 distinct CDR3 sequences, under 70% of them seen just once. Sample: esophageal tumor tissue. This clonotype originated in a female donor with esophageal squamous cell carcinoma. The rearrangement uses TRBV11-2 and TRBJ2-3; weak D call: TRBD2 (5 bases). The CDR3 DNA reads TGTGCCAGCAGCTTAGTAGGCGGGAGCACAGATACGCAGTATTTT. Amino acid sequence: CASSLVGGSTDTQYF.